Listed below are T cell receptor beta chains from one sample, sequenced in a study of PD-1 blockade in classical Hodgkin lymphoma. Data came from immunoSEQ multiplex PCR; TCRdb stores just in-frame clones and leaves some out. The sample has 30,000 to 45,000 clones, around 88% seen once. The sample in question was peripheral blood mononuclear cells (PBMCs), obtained before the second cycle of nivolumab. These receptors were collected from a human donor with classical Hodgkin lymphoma. The CDR3 runs from the conserved cysteine through the conserved F or W. Each record gives: clone size, J gene, D gene, V gene, CDR3 protein, CDR3 DNA. The D gene is left open where the match is weak. Clone sizes are given selectively: once, few, many, or a class where the clone is expanded.

.	TRBJ1-3	TRBD1	TRBV28	CASSTKTGGPRTIYF	TGTGCCAGCAGCACCAAAACAGGGGGCCCGAGGACCATATATTTT
once	TRBJ2-1	.	TRBV5-1	CASSFWDFRGARPNEQFF	TGCGCCAGCAGCTTTTGGGACTTCCGGGGGGCTAGGCCTAATGAGCAGTTCTTC
.	TRBJ2-7	.	TRBV7-2	CASSLASRGHEQYF	TGTGCCAGCAGCTTAGCTTCCCGGGGCCACGAGCAGTACTTC
.	TRBJ2-3	TRBD2	TRBV10-3	CAISESPSGTVDTQYF	TGTGCCATCAGTGAGTCGCCTAGCGGGACCGTGGATACGCAGTATTTT
.	TRBJ2-7	TRBD1	TRBV29-1	CSVEGDRSYEQYF	TGCAGCGTTGAAGGGGACAGGTCCTACGAGCAGTACTTC
.	TRBJ2-1	TRBD2	TRBV9	CASSGEWTSPDEQFF	TGTGCCAGCAGCGGGGAGTGGACTAGCCCGGATGAGCAGTTCTTC
.	TRBJ2-7	TRBD1	TRBV18	CASSQNPGQGAREQYF	TGTGCCAGCTCTCAGAATCCGGGACAGGGGGCGCGTGAGCAGTACTTC
.	TRBJ2-1	.	TRBV11-3	CASSPGGASASRGEQFF	TGTGCCAGCAGCCCAGGGGGGGCTAGCGCCAGTAGAGGTGAGCAGTTCTTC
.	TRBJ2-7	.	TRBV7-3	CASSLMVPGSGEQYF	TGTGCCAGCAGCTTAATGGTTCCGGGATCGGGCGAGCAGTACTTC
.	TRBJ2-2	.	TRBV11-3	CASSLEFPTPRTGELFF	TGTGCCAGCAGCTTAGAGTTCCCTACCCCACGGACCGGGGAGCTGTTTTTT
.	TRBJ2-3	.	TRBV5-1	CASSFGGTTDTQYF	TGCGCCAGCAGCTTCGGAGGAACCACAGATACGCAGTATTTT
.	TRBJ2-5	TRBD2	TRBV4-2	CASTLAGEKTQYF	TGTGCCAGCACCTTAGCGGGAGAAAAGACCCAGTACTTC
.	TRBJ2-1	.	TRBV13	CASSSPVDEQFF	TGTGCCAGCAGCTCCCCAGTTGATGAGCAGTTCTTC
.	TRBJ2-7	.	TRBV21-1	CASTQLGRYEQYF	TGTGCCAGCACCCAACTCGGGAGATACGAGCAGTACTTC
.	TRBJ1-1	.	TRBV4-2	CASSQTTAEAFF	TGTGCCAGCAGCCAAACTACAGCTGAAGCTTTCTTT
.	TRBJ1-2	TRBD1	TRBV7-9	CASGPGQGFNYGYTF	TGTGCCAGCGGTCCGGGACAGGGTTTTAACTATGGCTACACCTTC
medium-sized	TRBJ2-7	.	TRBV27	CASSLAAFSYEQYF	TGTGCCAGCAGTTTAGCGGCCTTCTCCTACGAGCAGTACTTC
.	TRBJ1-1	.	TRBV5-1	CASSSGHPNTEAFF	TGCGCCAGCAGCTCGGGACACCCAAACACTGAAGCTTTCTTT
.	TRBJ2-5	.	TRBV5-6	CASSLVGFVETQYF	TGTGCCAGCAGCTTGGTTGGGTTTGTTGAGACCCAGTACTTC
.	TRBJ1-5	.	TRBV28	CASSFSASLRGQPQHF	TGTGCCAGCAGTTTTAGTGCATCGTTACGTGGGCAGCCCCAGCATTTT
.	TRBJ1-1	.	TRBV14	CASSLYRRHANTEAFF	TGTGCCAGCAGCCTCTACCGGAGACATGCGAACACTGAAGCTTTCTTT
.	TRBJ1-5	.	TRBV18	CASSLLSVSNQPQHF	TGTGCCAGCTCACTATTATCGGTGAGCAATCAGCCCCAGCATTTT
few	TRBJ2-2	.	TRBV4-1	CASSQDRRNTGELFF	TGCGCCAGCAGCCAAGATCGGCGGAACACCGGGGAGCTGTTTTTT
.	TRBJ2-7	.	TRBV29-1	CSVESSWEEQYF	TGCAGCGTTGAGTCTAGCTGGGAAGAGCAGTACTTC